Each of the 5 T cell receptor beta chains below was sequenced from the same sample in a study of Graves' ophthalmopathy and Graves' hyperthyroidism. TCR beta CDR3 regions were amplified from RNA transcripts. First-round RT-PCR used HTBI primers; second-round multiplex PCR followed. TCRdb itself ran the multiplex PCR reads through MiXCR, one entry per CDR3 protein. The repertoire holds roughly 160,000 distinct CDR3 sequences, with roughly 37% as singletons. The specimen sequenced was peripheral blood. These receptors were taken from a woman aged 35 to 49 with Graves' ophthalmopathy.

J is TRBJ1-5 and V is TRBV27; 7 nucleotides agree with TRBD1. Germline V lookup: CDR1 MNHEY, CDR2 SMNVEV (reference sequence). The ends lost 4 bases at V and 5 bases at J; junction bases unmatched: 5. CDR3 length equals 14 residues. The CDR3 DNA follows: TGTGCCAGCAGTTCAGGAGGGGGCGATCAGCCCCAGCATTTT. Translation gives CASSSGGGDQPQHF.

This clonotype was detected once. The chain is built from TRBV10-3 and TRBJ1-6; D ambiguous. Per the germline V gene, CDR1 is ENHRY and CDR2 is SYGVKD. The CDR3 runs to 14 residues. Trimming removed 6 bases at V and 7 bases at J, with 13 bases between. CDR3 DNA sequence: TGTGCCATCAGGGGGAGGTTTCAGAATTCACCCCTCCACTTT. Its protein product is CAIRGRFQNSPLHF.

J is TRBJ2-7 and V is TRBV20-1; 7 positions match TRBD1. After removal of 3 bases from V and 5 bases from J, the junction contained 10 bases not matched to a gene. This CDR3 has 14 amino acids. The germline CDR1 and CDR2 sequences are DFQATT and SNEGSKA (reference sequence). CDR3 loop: CSASHSGGSNEQYF. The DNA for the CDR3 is TGCAGTGCTAGTCACTCAGGGGGTAGTAACGAGCAGTACTTC.

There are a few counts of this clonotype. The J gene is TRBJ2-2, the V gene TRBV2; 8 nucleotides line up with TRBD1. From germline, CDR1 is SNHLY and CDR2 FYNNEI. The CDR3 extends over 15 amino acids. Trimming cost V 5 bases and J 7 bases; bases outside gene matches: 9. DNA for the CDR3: TGTGCCAGCAGTCCTGGACAGGGCTGGGGCGGGGAGCTGTTTTTT. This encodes CASSPGQGWGGELFF. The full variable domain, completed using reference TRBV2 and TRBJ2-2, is EPEVTQTPSHQVTQMGQEVILRCVPISNHLYFYWYRQILGQKVEFLVSFYNNEISEKSEIFDDQFSVERPDGSNFTLKIRSTKLEDSAMYFCASSPGQGWGGELFFGEGSRLTVL.

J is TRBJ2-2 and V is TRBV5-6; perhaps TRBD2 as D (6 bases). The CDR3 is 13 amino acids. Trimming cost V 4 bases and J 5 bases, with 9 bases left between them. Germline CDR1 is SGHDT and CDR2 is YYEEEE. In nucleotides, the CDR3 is TGTGCCAGCAGCCGGAGGGAGACCGGGGAGCTGTTTTTT. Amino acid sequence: CASSRRETGELFF.